The sample holds a few counts of the clone carrying this T cell receptor (beta chain). The target antigen is unknown. The data are from a study of blood T cells in healthy people across ages. General study findings and limits: While age rose, TCR beta diversity per million T cells dropped in a roughly linear way. It was not possible, with unsorted PBMCs, to conclusively compare naive and antigen-experienced cells. Strongly correlated with naive T cell percentage was TCR beta diversity.

Alongside a J-beta primer mix, a sample-barcoded 5' primer served in a second PCR lasting 7 to 11 cycles. A single record per CDR3 protein comes from TCRdb applying MiXCR to the 5' RACE reads. The sample consists of more than 700,000 distinct CDR3 sequences, 53% of them appearing once. V lost 3 bases and J lost 0; bases outside the gene matches: 7. In germline, CDR1 is SGHRS, CDR2 YFSETQ. The CDR3 length is 19 residues. Sequencing input: blood. The genes are TRBV5-1 and TRBJ2-1; 15 nucleotides line up with TRBD2. The clonotype comes from an older man in good health. CDR3 sequence (DNA): TGCGCCAGCAGCTGGAGGGGACTAGCGGGAGGTAGCTCCTACAATGAGCAGTTCTTC. Its translation: CASSWRGLAGGSSYNEQFF.